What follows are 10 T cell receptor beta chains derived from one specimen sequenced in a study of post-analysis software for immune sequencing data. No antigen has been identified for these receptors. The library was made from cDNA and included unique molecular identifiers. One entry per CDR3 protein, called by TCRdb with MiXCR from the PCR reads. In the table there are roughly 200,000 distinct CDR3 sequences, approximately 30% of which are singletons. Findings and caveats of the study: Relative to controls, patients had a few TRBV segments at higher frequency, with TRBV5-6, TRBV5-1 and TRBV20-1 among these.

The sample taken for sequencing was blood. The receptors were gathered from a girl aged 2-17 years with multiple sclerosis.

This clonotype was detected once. The CDR3 loop reads CANPSGLAGGPGTGELFF. The CDR3 DNA is TGCGCCAACCCATCGGGACTAGCGGGGGGGCCCGGCACCGGGGAGCTGTTTTTT. J is TRBJ2-2 and V is TRBV5-1, with 16 bases that match TRBD2. The ends lost 9 bases at V and 4 bases at J; junction bases unmatched: 12. Per the germline V gene, CDR1 is SGHRS and CDR2 is YFSETQ. The length of the CDR3 is 18 residues. Variable domain in full (rest from reference TRBV5-1 and TRBJ2-2): KAGVTQTPRYLIKTRGQQVTLSCSPISGHRSVSWYQQTPGQGLQFLFEYFSETQRNKGNFPGRFSGRQFSNSRSEMNVSTLELGDSALYLCANPSGLAGGPGTGELFFGEGSRLTVL.

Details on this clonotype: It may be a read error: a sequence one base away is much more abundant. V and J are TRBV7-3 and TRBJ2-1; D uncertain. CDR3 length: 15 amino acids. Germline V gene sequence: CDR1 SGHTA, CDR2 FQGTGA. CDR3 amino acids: CVSSSVGTGYNEQFF. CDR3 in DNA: TGTGTCAGCAGCTCGGTAGGAACGGGCTACAATGAGCAGTTCTTC.

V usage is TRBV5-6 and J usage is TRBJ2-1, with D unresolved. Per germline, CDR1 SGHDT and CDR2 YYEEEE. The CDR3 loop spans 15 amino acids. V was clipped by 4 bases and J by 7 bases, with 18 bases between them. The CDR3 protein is CASSATSGKANEQFF. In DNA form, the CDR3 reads TGTGCCAGCAGCGCTACCTCTGGGAAGGCGAATGAGCAGTTCTTC.

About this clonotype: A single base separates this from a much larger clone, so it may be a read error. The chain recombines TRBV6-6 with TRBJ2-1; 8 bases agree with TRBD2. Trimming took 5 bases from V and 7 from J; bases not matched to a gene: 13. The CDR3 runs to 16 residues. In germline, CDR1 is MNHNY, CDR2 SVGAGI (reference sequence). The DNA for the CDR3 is TGTGCCAGCAGTAAAGGGGGACTAGATGGCCTAAATGAGCAGTTCTTC. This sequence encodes CASSKGGLDGLNEQFF.

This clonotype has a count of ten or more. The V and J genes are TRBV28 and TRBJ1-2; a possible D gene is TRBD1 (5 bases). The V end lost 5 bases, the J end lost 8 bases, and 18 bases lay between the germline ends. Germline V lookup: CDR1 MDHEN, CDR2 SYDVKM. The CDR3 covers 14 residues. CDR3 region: CASSLIIGGGGYTF. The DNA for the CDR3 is TGTGCCAGCAGTCTGATAATAGGCGGGGGGGGCTACACCTTC.

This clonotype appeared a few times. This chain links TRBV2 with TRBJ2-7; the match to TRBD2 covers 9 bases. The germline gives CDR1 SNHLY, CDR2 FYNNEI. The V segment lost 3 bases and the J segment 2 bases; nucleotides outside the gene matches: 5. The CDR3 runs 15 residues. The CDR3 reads CASSEAVAGAYEQYF. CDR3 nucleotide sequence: TGTGCCAGCAGTGAGGCGGTAGCGGGAGCCTACGAGCAGTACTTC.

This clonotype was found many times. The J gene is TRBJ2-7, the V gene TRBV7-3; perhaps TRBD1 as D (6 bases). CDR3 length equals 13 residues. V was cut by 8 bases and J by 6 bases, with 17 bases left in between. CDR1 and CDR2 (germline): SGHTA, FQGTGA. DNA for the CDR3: TGTGCCAGCGCACAGGGAATGTTAGGCGAGCAGTACTTC. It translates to CASAQGMLGEQYF.

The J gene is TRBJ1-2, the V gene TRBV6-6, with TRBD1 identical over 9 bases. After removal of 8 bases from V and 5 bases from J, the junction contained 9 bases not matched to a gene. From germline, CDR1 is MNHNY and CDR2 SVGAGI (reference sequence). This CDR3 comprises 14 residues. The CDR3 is CASANTGTGYGYTF. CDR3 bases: TGTGCCAGCGCCAACACCGGGACAGGGTATGGCTACACCTTC.

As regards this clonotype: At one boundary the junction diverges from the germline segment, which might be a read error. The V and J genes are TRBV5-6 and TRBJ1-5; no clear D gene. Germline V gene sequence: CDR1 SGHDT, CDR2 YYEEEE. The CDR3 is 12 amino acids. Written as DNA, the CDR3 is TGTGCCAGCAACTTGAGGGATCAGCCCCAGCATTTT. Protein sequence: CASNLRDQPQHF.

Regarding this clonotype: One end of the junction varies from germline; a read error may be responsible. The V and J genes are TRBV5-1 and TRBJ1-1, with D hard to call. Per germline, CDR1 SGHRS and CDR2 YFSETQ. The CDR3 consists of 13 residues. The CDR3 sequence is CAGSPLQNTEAFF. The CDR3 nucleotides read TGCGCCGGCAGCCCGCTACAGAACACTGAAGCTTTCTTT.